This T cell receptor beta chain was recorded in a study of blood T cell repertoires in COVID-19. Across the whole study: From the United States, Italy and Spain came samples of acute and convalescent COVID-19. PBMCs, B-cell-depleted T cells, or T cells provided the cDNA or gDNA that made up the material.

CDR1 is SGHAT, CDR2 FQNNGV, per germline. J gave up 4 bases and V 5 bases, and 6 bases lay outside the gene matches. The CDR3 is made up of 17 amino acids. Source study methods: It was from reference gene primer amplification that nucleated cell counts were estimated. TCRdb's copy holds only in-frame clones and misses some; the assay was immunoSEQ multiplex PCR. D and trimming were read from the DNA, whereas the V and J calls and clone size are those reported in that table. The data contain approximately 280,000 clones, more than 85% of them seen just once; the ten biggest clones take up roughly 5%. The V gene is TRBV11-2, the J gene TRBJ2-1; 15 bases map to TRBD2. The receptor was derived from a man aged 40-49 years with acute or convalescent COVID-19. Sample: peripheral blood. The chain's CDR3 is CASSRTSGGVRYNEQFF. CDR3 nucleotides: TGTGCCAGCAGCCGGACTAGCGGGGGGGTAAGGTACAATGAGCAGTTCTTC.